This T cell receptor (beta chain) appears in the sequencing data of a study of PD-L1 blockade in urothelial cancer. Study-wide results and caveats: Clonality of blood TCR below the median before treatment predicted better survival.

CDR3 length: 16 residues. The V and J ends lost 5 bases and 4 bases, in that order; junction bases with no gene match: 5. Germline loops: CDR1 SGHAT, CDR2 FQDESV (reference sequence). Some clones are missing from TCRdb's copy, which holds only in-frame ones; the method was immunoSEQ multiplex PCR. In the table there are approximately 34,000 clones, around 83% of which are singletons. Concerning this clone: Its antigen is unknown.

The input for sequencing was PBMCs, taken around atezolizumab (anti-PD-L1) treatment. The receptor's source is a man aged 55 to 69 with urothelial cancer. The chain links TRBV11-1 to TRBJ2-3; 14 bases align to TRBD2. The CDR3 region has the DNA TGTGCCAGCAGCCAGACTAGCGGGAGGGGGGCAGATACGCAGTATTTT. Amino acids: CASSQTSGRGADTQYF.